The present T cell receptor (beta chain) was sequenced within a study of cytomegalovirus exposure and HLA in healthy donors. The study's findings and limits: A highly shared variant cluster was judged a likely technical artifact. A previous analysis found most TCR beta V segments productive roughly 90% or roughly 30% of the time. As a later analysis showed, a missense DCLRE1C variant was linked to trimming of TCR beta V- and J-genes. Later analysis indicated greater clonal expansion among HLA-associated TCR beta chains than among equally common other chains.

PCR involved 60 Vbeta and 13 Jbeta primers. Using immunoSEQ multiplex PCR, the repertoire was profiled, and TCRdb retains in-frame clones only, with some absent. Here the sample spans around 220,000 clones, 60% to 80% being singletons. On this clone itself: Its antigen is currently unknown.

Trimming left V 10 bases short and J 2 bases short, with 12 bases between. The germline gives CDR1 LNHDA, CDR2 SQIVND (reference sequence). The CDR3 consists of 12 residues. The sample was PBMCs. This receptor was identified in a young man in good health and CMV-seronegative. This chain uses TRBV19 with TRBJ2-7, with D possibly being TRBD2 (6 bases). The DNA of the CDR3 is TGTGCCACCGACGGAGGGACCTACGAGCAGTACTTC. The encoded protein is CATDGGTYEQYF. Variable domain in full (rest from reference TRBV19 and TRBJ2-7): DGGITQSPKYLFRKEGQNVTLSCEQNLNHDAMYWYRQDPGQGLRLIYYSQIVNDFQKGDIAEGYSVSREKKESFPLTVTSAQKNPTAFYLCATDGGTYEQYFGPGTRLTVT.